This T cell receptor beta chain stems from a study of T cell changes during pregnancy in multiple sclerosis. This CDR3 comprises 14 residues. Germline loops: CDR1 SGHVS, CDR2 FQNEAQ. The V end lost 5 bases, the J end lost 3 bases, and 14 bases lay between the germline ends. The repertoire was sequenced with immunoSEQ multiplex PCR; TCRdb's copy has only in-frame clones and lacks some. The table includes more than 35,000 clones, 88% detected once. The starting material was CD8+ T cells from peripheral blood mononuclear cells, obtained after pregnancy. The source of this sequence is a female donor in good health, enrolled as a control in a pregnancy study. V usage is TRBV7-8 and J usage is TRBJ2-7; D is unresolved. The CDR3 DNA reads as TGTGCCAGCAGCCCCGAAGTCCTATTCTACGAGCAGTACTTC. Its protein product is CASSPEVLFYEQYF.